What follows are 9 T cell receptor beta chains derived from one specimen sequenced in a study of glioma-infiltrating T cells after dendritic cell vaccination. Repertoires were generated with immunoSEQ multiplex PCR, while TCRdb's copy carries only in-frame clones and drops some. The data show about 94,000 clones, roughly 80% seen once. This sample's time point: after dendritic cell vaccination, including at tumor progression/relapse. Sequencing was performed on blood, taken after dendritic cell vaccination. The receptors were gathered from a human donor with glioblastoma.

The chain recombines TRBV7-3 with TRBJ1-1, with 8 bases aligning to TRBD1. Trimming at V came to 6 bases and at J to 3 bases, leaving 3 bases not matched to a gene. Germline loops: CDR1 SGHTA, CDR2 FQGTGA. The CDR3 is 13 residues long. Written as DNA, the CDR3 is TGTGCCAGCAGTTGGACAGGGTACACTGAAGCTTTCTTT. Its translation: CASSWTGYTEAFF.

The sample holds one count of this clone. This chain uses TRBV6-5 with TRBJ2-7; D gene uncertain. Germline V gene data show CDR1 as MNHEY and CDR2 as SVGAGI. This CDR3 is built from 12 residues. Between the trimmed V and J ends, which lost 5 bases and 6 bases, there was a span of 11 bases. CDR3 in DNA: TGTGCCAGCAGTGCGATGACAAGCGAGCAGTACTTC. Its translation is CASSAMTSEQYF.

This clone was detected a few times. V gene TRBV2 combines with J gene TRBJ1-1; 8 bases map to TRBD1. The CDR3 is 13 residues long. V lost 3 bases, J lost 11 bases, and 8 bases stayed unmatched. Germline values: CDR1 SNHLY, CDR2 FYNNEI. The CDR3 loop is CASSDVQGVRAFF. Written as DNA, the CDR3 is TGTGCCAGCAGTGACGTACAGGGGGTCAGGGCTTTCTTT.

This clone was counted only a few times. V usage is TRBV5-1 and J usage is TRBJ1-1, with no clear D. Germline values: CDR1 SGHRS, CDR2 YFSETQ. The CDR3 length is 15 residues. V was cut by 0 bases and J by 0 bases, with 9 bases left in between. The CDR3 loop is CASSLEYFMNTEAFF. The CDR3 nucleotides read TGCGCCAGCAGCTTGGAGTACTTCATGAACACTGAAGCTTTCTTT. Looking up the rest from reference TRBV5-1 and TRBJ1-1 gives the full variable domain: KAGVTQTPRYLIKTRGQQVTLSCSPISGHRSVSWYQQTPGQGLQFLFEYFSETQRNKGNFPGRFSGRQFSNSRSEMNVSTLELGDSALYLCASSLEYFMNTEAFFGQGTRLTVV.

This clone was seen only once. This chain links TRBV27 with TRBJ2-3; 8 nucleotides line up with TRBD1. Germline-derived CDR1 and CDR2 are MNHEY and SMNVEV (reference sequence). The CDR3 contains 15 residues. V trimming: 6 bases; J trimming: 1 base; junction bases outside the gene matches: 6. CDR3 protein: CASRTQGVGTDTQYF. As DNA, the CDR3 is TGTGCCAGCAGGACACAGGGGGTTGGCACAGATACGCAGTATTTT.

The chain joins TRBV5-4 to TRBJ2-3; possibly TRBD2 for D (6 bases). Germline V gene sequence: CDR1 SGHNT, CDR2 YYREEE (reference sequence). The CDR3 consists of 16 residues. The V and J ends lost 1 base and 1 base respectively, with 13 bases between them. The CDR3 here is CASSLYPGGGTDTQYF. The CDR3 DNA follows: TGTGCCAGCAGCTTGTACCCTGGCGGGGGCACAGATACGCAGTATTTT.

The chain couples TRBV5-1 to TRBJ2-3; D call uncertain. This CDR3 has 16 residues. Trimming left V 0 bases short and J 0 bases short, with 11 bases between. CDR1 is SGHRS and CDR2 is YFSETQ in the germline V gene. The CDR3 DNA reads TGCGCCAGCAGCTTGGACGGTCATGCTAGCACAGATACGCAGTATTTT. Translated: CASSLDGHASTDTQYF. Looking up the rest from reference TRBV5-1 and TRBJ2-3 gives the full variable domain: KAGVTQTPRYLIKTRGQQVTLSCSPISGHRSVSWYQQTPGQGLQFLFEYFSETQRNKGNFPGRFSGRQFSNSRSEMNVSTLELGDSALYLCASSLDGHASTDTQYFGPGTRLTVL.

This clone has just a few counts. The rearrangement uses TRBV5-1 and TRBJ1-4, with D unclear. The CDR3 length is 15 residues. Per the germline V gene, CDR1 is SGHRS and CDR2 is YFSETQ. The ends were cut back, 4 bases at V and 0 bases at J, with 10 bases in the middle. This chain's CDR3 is CASSTTSTTNEKLFF. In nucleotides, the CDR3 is TGCGCCAGCAGCACGACAAGTACAACTAATGAAAAACTGTTTTTT.

CDR3: CASSTHGQGSYEQYF. CDR3 DNA: TGTGCCAGCAGCACCCATGGACAGGGCTCCTACGAGCAGTACTTC. The chain employs TRBV11-2 and TRBJ2-7; 8 nucleotides line up with TRBD1. Germline values: CDR1 SGHAT, CDR2 FQNNGV. This CDR3 region has 15 residues. V lost 5 bases, J lost 0 bases, and 6 bases stayed unmatched.